The 8 T cell receptor beta chains below come from one sample, sequenced in a study of beta chain features in type 1 diabetes. Reverse transcribing all isolated RNA meant expressed TCRB transcripts were sequenced. Method: immunoSEQ multiplex PCR; TCRdb's copy keeps in-frame clones and lacks some. The sample has around 190,000 clones; around 13% are singletons. The sample consisted of central memory CD4+ T cells from blood. These receptors all stem from a woman aged 18-30 years in good health.

Here the CDR3 reads CSVARGSTNEKLFF. For the CDR3, the DNA is TGCAGCGTGGCGCGGGGCTCGACTAATGAAAAACTGTTTTTT. This chain joins TRBV29-1 and TRBJ1-4; tentative D call: TRBD1 (5 bases). V lost 6 bases, J lost 2 bases, and 13 bases lay in between. Looked up from germline, CDR1 is SQVTM and CDR2 is ANQGSEA. The CDR3 length is 14 residues.

The V gene is TRBV18, the J gene TRBJ2-6; D remains ambiguous. Trimming took 3 bases from V and 0 from J, leaving 9 bases between them. The CDR3 length is 16 residues. Germline CDR1 KGHSH, CDR2 LQKENI. CDR3 DNA: TGTGCCAGCTCACCTTATGGCGGCTCTGGGGCCAACGTCCTGACTTTC. Translation gives CASSPYGGSGANVLTF.

The chain uses TRBV2 and TRBJ1-5; 8 bases line up with TRBD1. Germline trimming cut 5 bases from V and 3 bases from J; bases unmatched to any gene: 6. Germline lookup yields CDR1 SNHLY and CDR2 FYNNEI. The CDR3 has 15 amino acids. The CDR3 DNA is TGTGCCAGCAGTCGGAGGGGACAGGACAATCAGCCCCAGCATTTT. Translated, it gives CASSRRGQDNQPQHF.

This clone appeared a few times. The rearrangement joins TRBV7-9 to TRBJ2-7, with D possibly matching TRBD1 (5 bases). Looked up from germline, CDR1 is SEHNR and CDR2 is FQNEAQ (reference sequence). The CDR3 is 12 amino acids. Trimming took 1 base from V and 9 from J, leaving 10 bases between them. This CDR3 is CASSLGGAGQYF. The CDR3 DNA reads as TGTGCCAGCAGCTTAGGTGGGGCTGGGCAGTACTTC.

This rearrangement joins TRBV11-1 to TRBJ2-6; TRBD1 matches 8 bases. Per germline, CDR1 SGHAT and CDR2 FQDESV (reference sequence). The CDR3 runs 17 residues. Losses at the gene ends were 0 bases for V and 1 base for J; bases not matched to a gene: 2. CDR3 residues: CASSLARGRSGANVLTF. The CDR3 coding sequence is TGTGCCAGCAGCTTAGCCAGGGGGCGATCTGGGGCCAACGTCCTGACTTTC.

This chain connects TRBV7-9 to TRBJ2-3; 9 bases align to TRBD2. The V gene end was trimmed by 11 bases and the J gene end by 5 bases; junction bases not matched to a gene: 8. Germline V gene lookup returns CDR1 SEHNR and CDR2 FQNEAQ (reference sequence). The CDR3 totals 13 residues. CDR3 DNA sequence: TGTGCCGGCGGGAGGGGGCGTCAAGATACGCAGTATTTT. This translates into CAGGRGRQDTQYF.

This clone was counted between two and nine times. CDR3 in amino acids: CASSSGQVTSGANVLTF. In DNA form, the CDR3 reads TGTGCCAGCAGCTCAGGACAGGTTACCTCTGGGGCCAACGTCCTGACTTTC. This sequence joins TRBV5-4 and TRBJ2-6; 7 nucleotides agree with TRBD1. Germline CDR1 reads SGHNT; CDR2 reads YYREEE (reference sequence). This CDR3 contains 17 residues. V lost 3 bases and J lost 0; bases outside the gene matches: 6.

The rearrangement links TRBV28 to TRBJ1-5, with D unresolved. This CDR3 has 14 residues. The V gene lost 6 bases and the J gene lost 8 bases, with 17 bases spanning the gap. CDR1 and CDR2 from the germline V gene are MDHEN and SYDVKM. This CDR3 reads CASRSQGEREPQHF. As DNA, the CDR3 is TGTGCCAGCAGATCCCAAGGAGAGAGGGAGCCCCAGCATTTT. Combining the CDR3 with reference TRBV28 and TRBJ1-5 gives the whole variable domain DVKVTQSSRYLVKRTGEKVFLECVQDMDHENMFWYRQDPGLGLRLIYFSYDVKMKEKGDIPEGYSVSREKKERFSLILESASTNQTSMYLCASRSQGEREPQHFGDGTRLSIL.